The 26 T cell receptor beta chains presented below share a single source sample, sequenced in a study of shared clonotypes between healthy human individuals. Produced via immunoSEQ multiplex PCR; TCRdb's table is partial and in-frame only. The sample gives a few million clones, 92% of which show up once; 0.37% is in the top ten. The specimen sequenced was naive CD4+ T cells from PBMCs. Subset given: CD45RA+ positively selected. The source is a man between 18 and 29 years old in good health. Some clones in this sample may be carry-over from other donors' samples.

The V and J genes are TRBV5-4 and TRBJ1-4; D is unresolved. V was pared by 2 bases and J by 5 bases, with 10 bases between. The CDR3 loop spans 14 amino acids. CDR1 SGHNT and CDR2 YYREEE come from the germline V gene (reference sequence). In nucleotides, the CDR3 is TGTGCCAGCAGCTTTTCCTTGGAGAATGAAAAACTGTTTTTT. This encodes CASSFSLENEKLFF.

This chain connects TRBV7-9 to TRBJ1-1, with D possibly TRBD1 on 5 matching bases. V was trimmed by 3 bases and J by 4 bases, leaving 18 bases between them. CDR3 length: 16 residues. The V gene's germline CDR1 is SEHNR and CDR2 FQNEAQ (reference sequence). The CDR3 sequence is CASSFTAGGRSTEAFF. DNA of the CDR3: TGTGCCAGCAGCTTTACAGCTGGGGGTCGGAGCACTGAAGCTTTCTTT.

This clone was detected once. CDR3: CASSRWTGNTEAFF. In DNA, the CDR3 is TGCGCCAGCAGCCGTTGGACAGGGAACACTGAAGCTTTCTTT. V and J are TRBV5-1 and TRBJ1-1, with 7 bases lining up with TRBD1. V trimming: 4 bases; J trimming: 1 base; junction bases outside the gene matches: 4. Germline assignment: CDR1 SGHRS and CDR2 YFSETQ. The CDR3 consists of 14 residues.

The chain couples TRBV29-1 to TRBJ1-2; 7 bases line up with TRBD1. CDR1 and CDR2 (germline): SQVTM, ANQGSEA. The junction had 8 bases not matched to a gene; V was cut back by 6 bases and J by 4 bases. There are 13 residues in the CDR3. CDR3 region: CSVAQGVGYGYTF. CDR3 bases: TGCAGCGTAGCTCAGGGGGTTGGCTATGGCTACACCTTC.

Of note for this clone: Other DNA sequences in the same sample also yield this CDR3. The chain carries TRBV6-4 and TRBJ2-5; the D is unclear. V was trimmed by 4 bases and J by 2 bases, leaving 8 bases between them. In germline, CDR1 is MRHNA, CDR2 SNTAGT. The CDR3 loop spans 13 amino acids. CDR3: CASSAGLQETQYF. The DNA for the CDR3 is TGTGCCAGCAGTGCTGGGCTACAAGAGACCCAGTACTTC.

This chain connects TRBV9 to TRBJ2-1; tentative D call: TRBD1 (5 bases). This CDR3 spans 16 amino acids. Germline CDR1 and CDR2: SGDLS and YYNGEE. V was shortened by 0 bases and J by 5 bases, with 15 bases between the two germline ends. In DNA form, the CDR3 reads TGTGCCAGCAGCGTAGTAGGGGTAGTTCGTCACAATGAGCAGTTCTTC. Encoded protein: CASSVVGVVRHNEQFF. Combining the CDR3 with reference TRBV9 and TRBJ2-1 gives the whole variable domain DSGVTQTPKHLITATGQRVTLRCSPRSGDLSVYWYQQSLDQGLQFLIQYYNGEERAKGNILERFSAQQFPDLHSELNLSSLELGDSALYFCASSVVGVVRHNEQFFGPGTRLTVL.

The CDR3 region has the DNA TGTGCCAGCATCCACAGGCCCCTCGGGGGCACTGAAGCTTTCTTT. It encodes CASIHRPLGGTEAFF. The chain joins TRBV6-5 to TRBJ1-1; D is possibly TRBD1 (5 bases). The CDR3 covers 15 residues. The germline V gene has CDR1 MNHEY and CDR2 SVGAGI. V dropped 7 bases and J dropped 4 bases, with 19 bases sitting between them.

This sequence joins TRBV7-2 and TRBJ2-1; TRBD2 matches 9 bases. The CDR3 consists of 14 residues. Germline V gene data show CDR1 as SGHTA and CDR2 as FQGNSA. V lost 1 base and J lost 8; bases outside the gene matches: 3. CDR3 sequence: CASSLVSGSDEQFF. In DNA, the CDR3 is TGTGCCAGCAGCTTAGTTAGCGGGAGCGATGAGCAGTTCTTC.

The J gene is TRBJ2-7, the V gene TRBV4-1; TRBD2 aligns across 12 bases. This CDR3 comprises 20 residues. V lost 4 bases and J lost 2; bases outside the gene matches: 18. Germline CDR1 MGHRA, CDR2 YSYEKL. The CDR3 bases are TGCGCCAGCAGCCCCCTAAACCTTCGACTAGCGGGAGTCCCCGCCTACGAGCAGTACTTC. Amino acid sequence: CASSPLNLRLAGVPAYEQYF.

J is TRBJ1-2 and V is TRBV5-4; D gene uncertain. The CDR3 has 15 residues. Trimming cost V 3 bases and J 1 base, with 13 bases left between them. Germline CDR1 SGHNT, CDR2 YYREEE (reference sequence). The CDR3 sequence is CASSSSPGVNYGYTF. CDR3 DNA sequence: TGTGCCAGCAGCTCCAGCCCTGGAGTTAACTATGGCTACACCTTC.

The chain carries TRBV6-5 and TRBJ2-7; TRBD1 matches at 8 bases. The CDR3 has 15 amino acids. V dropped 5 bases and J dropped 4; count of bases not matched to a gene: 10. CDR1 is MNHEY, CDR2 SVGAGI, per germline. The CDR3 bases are TGTGCCAGCAGTAGAGAGAGGACAGGGTTGTACGAGCAGTACTTC. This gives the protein CASSRERTGLYEQYF.

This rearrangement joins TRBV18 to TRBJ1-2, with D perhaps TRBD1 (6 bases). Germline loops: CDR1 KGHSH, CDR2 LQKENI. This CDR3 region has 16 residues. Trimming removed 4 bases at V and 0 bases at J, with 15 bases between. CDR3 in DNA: TGTGCCAGCTCACTCCAGACAGGAATTTCTAACTATGGCTACACCTTC. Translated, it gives CASSLQTGISNYGYTF. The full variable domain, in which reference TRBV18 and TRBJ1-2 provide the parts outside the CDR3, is NAGVMQNPRHLVRRRGQEARLRCSPMKGHSHVYWYRQLPEEGLKFMVYLQKENIIDESGMPKERFSAEFPKEGPSILRIQQVVRGDSAAYFCASSLQTGISNYGYTFGSGTRLTVV.

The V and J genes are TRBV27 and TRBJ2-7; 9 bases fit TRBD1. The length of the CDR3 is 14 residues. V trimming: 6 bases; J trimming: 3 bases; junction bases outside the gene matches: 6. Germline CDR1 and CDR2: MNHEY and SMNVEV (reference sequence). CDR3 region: CASRGQGYGYEQYF. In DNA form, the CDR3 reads TGTGCCAGCAGAGGACAGGGGTATGGCTACGAGCAGTACTTC.

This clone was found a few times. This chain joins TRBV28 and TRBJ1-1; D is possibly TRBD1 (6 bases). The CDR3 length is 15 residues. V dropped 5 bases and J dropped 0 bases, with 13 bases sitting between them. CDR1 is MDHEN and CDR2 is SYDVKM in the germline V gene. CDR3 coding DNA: TGTGCCAGCAGTCAATCCGGGACAATGAACACTGAAGCTTTCTTT. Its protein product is CASSQSGTMNTEAFF.

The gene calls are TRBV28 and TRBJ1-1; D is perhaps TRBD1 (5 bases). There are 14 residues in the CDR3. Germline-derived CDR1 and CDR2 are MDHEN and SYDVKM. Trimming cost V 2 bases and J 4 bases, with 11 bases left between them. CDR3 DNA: TGTGCCAGCAGTTTAGGGGCAGGGTTCACTGAAGCTTTCTTT. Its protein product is CASSLGAGFTEAFF.

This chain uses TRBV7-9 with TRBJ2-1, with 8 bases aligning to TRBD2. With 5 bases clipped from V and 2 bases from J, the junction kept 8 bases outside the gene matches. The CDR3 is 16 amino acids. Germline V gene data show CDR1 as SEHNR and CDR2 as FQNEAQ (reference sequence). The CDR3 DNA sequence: TGTGCCAGCAGCCCGAACGCAGCGGGGGCCTACAATGAGCAGTTCTTC. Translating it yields CASSPNAAGAYNEQFF.

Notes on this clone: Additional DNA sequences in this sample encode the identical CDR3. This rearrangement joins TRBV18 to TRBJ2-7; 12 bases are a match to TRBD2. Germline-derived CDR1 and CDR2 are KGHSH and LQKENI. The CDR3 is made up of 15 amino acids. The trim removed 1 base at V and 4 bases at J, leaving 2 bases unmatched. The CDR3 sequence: CASSPLTSGSYEQYF. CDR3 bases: TGTGCCAGCTCACCACTGACTAGCGGGAGTTACGAGCAGTACTTC.

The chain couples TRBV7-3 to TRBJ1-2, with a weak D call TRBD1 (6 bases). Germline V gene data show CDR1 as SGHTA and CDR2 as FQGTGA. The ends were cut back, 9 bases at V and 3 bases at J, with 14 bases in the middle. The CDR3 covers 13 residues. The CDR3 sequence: CARTGRVDYGYTF. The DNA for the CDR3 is TGTGCCAGAACAGGGAGGGTGGACTATGGCTACACCTTC.

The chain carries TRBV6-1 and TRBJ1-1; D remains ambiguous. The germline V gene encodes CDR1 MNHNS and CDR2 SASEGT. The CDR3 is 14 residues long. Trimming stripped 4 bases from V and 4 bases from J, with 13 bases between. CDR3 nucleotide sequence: TGTGCCAGCAGTGCTAACACCCCCACCACTGAAGCTTTCTTT. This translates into CASSANTPTTEAFF.

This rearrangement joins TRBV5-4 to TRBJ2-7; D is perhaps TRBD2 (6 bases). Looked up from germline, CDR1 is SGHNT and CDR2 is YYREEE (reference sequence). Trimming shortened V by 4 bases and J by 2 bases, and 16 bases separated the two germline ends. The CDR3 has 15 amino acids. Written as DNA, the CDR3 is TGTGCCAGCAGCGCGACGGGGGAGACGGCCTACGAGCAGTACTTC. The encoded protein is CASSATGETAYEQYF.

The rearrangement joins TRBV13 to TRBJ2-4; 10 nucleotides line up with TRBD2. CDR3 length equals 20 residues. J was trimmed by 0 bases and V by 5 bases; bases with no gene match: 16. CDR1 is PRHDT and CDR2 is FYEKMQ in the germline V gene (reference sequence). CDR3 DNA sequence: TGTGCCAGCAGCCGTAGCGGGAGGCCACTCGCGCGCCTAGCCAAAAACATTCAGTACTTC. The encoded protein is CASSRSGRPLARLAKNIQYF. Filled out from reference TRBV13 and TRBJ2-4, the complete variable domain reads AAGVIQSPRHLIKEKRETATLKCYPIPRHDTVYWYQQGPGQDPQFLISFYEKMQSDKGSIPDRFSAQQFSDYHSELNMSSLELGDSALYFCASSRSGRPLARLAKNIQYFGAGTRLSVL.

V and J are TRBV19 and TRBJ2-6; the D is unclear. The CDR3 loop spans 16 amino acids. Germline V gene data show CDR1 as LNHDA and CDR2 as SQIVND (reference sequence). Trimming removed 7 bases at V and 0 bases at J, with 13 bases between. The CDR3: CASKDGYYSGANVLTF. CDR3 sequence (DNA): TGTGCCAGTAAGGACGGATACTACTCTGGGGCCAACGTCCTGACTTTC.

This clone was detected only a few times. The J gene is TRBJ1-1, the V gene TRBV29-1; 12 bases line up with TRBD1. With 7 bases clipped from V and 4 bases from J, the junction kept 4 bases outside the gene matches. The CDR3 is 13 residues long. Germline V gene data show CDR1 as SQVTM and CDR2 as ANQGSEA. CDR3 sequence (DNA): TGCAGCGCTGGGACAGGGGGCGTCACTGAAGCTTTCTTT. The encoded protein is CSAGTGGVTEAFF.

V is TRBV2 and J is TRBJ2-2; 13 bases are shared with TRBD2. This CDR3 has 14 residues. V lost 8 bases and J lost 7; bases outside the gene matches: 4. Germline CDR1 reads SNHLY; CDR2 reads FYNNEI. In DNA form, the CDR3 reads TGTGCCAGCGGACTAGCGGGAGAGGGCGGGGAGCTGTTTTTT. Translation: CASGLAGEGGELFF.

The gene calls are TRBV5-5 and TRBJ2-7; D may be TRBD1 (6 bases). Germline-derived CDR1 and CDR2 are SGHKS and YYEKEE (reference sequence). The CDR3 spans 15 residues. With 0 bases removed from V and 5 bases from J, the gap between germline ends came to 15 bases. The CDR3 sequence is CASSLAGRGSHEQYF. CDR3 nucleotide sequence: TGTGCCAGCAGCTTGGCGGGCAGGGGATCCCACGAGCAGTACTTC. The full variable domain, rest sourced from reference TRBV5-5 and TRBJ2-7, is DAGVTQSPTHLIKTRGQQVTLRCSPISGHKSVSWYQQVLGQGPQFIFQYYEKEERGRGNFPDRFSARQFPNYSSELNVNALLLGDSALYLCASSLAGRGSHEQYFGPGTRLTVT.

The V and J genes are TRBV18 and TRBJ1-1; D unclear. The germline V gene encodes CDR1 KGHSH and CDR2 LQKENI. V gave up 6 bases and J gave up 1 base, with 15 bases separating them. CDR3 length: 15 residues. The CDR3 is CASSSTGSWNTEAFF. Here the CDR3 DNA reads TGTGCCAGCTCGAGCACGGGCTCCTGGAACACTGAAGCTTTCTTT.